This is a list of T cell receptor beta chains from one sample in a study of cytomegalovirus exposure and HLA in healthy donors. TCRdb's copy holds only in-frame clones and misses some; the assay was immunoSEQ multiplex PCR. The sample totals 220,000 or so clones; its top ten clones hold about 1%. Sequencing was done on a sample of PBMCs. The origin of the receptors is a girl aged 2 to 10 in good health and CMV-seropositive. Each CDR3 is given with its conserved first and last residue. D genes are given only for firm matches.

D | J | length | V | CDR3 | DNA
TRBD1 | TRBJ1-1 | 13 | TRBV10-2 | CASRDRADTEAFF | TGCGCCAGCAGGGACAGGGCGGACACTGAAGCTTTCTTT
TRBD2 | TRBJ2-7 | 15 | TRBV7-9 | CASSLDAGVSYEQYF | TGTGCCAGCAGCTTAGATGCGGGAGTCTCCTACGAGCAGTACTTC
. | TRBJ2-1 | 13 | TRBV7-8 | CASSLAISSEQFF | TGTGCCAGCAGCTTAGCGATTAGTAGTGAGCAGTTCTTC
. | TRBJ1-1 | 12 | TRBV15 | CATSRAGAEAFF | TGTGCCACCAGCAGAGCCGGGGCTGAAGCTTTCTTT
TRBD2 | TRBJ2-7 | 16 | TRBV10-1 | CASSPPGLQRPYEQYF | TGCGCCAGCAGTCCTCCGGGACTACAACGACCCTACGAGCAGTACTTC
TRBD1 | TRBJ1-4 | 15 | TRBV2 | CASRDPGQINEKLFF | TGTGCCAGCAGAGATCCGGGACAGATTAATGAAAAACTGTTTTTT
. | TRBJ1-1 | 13 | TRBV7-9 | CASSWTENTEAFF | TGTGCCAGCAGTTGGACAGAGAACACTGAAGCTTTCTTT
TRBD2 | TRBJ2-1 | 17 | TRBV5-4 | CASSHGGGLAGTNEQFF | TGTGCCAGCAGCCATGGGGGAGGACTAGCGGGGACCAATGAGCAGTTCTTC
TRBD2 | TRBJ2-1 | 15 | TRBV9 | CASSVGGTSDNEQFF | TGTGCCAGCAGCGTAGGTGGGACTAGCGACAATGAGCAGTTCTTC
TRBD2 | TRBJ2-2 | 18 | TRBV5-1 | CASSSAGTSDGYTGELFF | TGCGCCAGCAGCTCAGCGGGGACTAGCGACGGGTACACCGGGGAGCTGTTTTTT
. | TRBJ1-4 | 16 | TRBV5-4 | CASSLHVAGIGEKLFF | TGTGCCAGCAGCTTGCACGTAGCCGGAATAGGCGAAAAACTGTTTTTT
TRBD1 | TRBJ2-7 | 13 | TRBV5-1 | CASSLDRANEQYF | TGCGCCAGCAGCCTCGACAGGGCAAACGAGCAGTACTTC
TRBD1 | TRBJ1-5 | 15 | TRBV27 | CASSTGTGVHQPQHF | TGTGCCAGCAGCACCGGGACAGGGGTCCATCAGCCCCAGCATTTT
. | TRBJ1-5 | 15 | TRBV7-8 | CASSSGWDNNQPQHF | TGTGCCAGCAGCTCCGGCTGGGACAACAATCAGCCCCAGCATTTT
TRBD1 | TRBJ2-1 | 16 | TRBV27 | CASSPPGTGAYNEQFF | TGTGCCAGCAGCCCGCCCGGGACAGGAGCCTACAATGAGCAGTTCTTC
. | TRBJ1-1 | 14 | TRBV6-5 | CASSDLLKNTEAFF | TGTGCCAGCAGTGATTTACTTAAGAACACTGAAGCTTTCTTT
TRBD2 | TRBJ2-2 | 16 | TRBV2 | CASMREDPGNTGELFF | TGTGCCAGCATGCGGGAGGACCCGGGGAACACCGGGGAGCTGTTTTTT
. | TRBJ1-2 | 13 | TRBV28 | CASGMQGSWGYTF | TGTGCCAGCGGGATGCAGGGGTCTTGGGGCTACACCTTC
. | TRBJ2-7 | 14 | TRBV6-1 | CASRTHRDPAEQYF | TGTGCCAGCAGGACCCACAGGGACCCCGCCGAGCAGTACTTC
. | TRBJ2-7 | 15 | TRBV18 | CASSPQDSVYYEQYF | TGTGCCAGCTCACCACAGGACAGCGTTTACTACGAGCAGTACTTC
. | TRBJ2-1 | 15 | TRBV6-6 | CASWGQGATGNEQFF | TGTGCCAGCTGGGGGCAGGGAGCGACGGGCAATGAGCAGTTCTTC
. | TRBJ1-4 | 15 | TRBV27 | CASSLSPPSNEKLFF | TGTGCCAGCAGTTTAAGTCCACCCAGTAATGAAAAACTGTTTTTT
. | TRBJ2-7 | 15 | TRBV5-6 | CASSLTAGHSYEQYF | TGTGCCAGCAGCCTCACAGCGGGTCACTCCTACGAGCAGTACTTC
TRBD1 | TRBJ2-1 | 15 | TRBV28 | CASTSGTGSYNEQFF | TGTGCCAGCACGTCCGGGACAGGCTCTTACAATGAGCAGTTCTTC
TRBD1 | TRBJ1-2 | 15 | TRBV9 | CASSLRAGQEGGYTF | TGTGCCAGCAGCCTTAGGGCGGGACAGGAAGGAGGCTACACCTTC
. | TRBJ2-7 | 13 | TRBV29-1 | CSVANDRPYEQYF | TGCAGCGTTGCAAATGACAGACCCTACGAGCAGTACTTC
TRBD2 | TRBJ2-1 | 15 | TRBV25-1 | CASSEGGRGIDEQFF | TGTGCCAGCAGTGAAGGCGGGAGAGGCATCGATGAGCAGTTCTTC
. | TRBJ1-5 | 15 | TRBV19 | CATTVGGSGNQPQHF | TGTGCCACAACCGTCGGGGGGTCGGGCAATCAGCCCCAGCATTTT
TRBD2 | TRBJ2-2 | 15 | TRBV7-9 | CASSFTSENTGELFF | TGTGCCAGCAGCTTTACTAGCGAGAACACCGGGGAGCTGTTTTTT